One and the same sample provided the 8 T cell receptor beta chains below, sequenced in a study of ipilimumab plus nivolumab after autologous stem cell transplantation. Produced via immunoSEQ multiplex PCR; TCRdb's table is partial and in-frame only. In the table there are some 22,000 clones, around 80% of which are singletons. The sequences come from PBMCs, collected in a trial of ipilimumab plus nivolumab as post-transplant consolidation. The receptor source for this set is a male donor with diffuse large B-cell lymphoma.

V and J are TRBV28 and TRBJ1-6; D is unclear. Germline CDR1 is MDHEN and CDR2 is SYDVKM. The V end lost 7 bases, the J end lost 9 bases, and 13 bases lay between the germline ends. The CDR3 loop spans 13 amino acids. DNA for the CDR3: TGTGCCAGCAAGCTACCAAACAGTTCACCCCTCCACTTT. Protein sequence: CASKLPNSSPLHF.

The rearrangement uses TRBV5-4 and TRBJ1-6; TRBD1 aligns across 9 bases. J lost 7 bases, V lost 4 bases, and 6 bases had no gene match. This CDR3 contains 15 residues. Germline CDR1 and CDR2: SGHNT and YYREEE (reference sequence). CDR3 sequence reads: CASSAPGTGNSPLHF. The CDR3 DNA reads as TGTGCCAGCAGCGCCCCCGGGACAGGGAATTCACCCCTCCACTTT.

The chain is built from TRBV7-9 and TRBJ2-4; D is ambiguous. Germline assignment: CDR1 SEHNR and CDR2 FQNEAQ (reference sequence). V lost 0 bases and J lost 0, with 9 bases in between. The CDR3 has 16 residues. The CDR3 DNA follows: TGTGCCAGCAGCTTAGCGGGCGTGGGAGCCAAAAACATTCAGTACTTC. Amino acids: CASSLAGVGAKNIQYF.

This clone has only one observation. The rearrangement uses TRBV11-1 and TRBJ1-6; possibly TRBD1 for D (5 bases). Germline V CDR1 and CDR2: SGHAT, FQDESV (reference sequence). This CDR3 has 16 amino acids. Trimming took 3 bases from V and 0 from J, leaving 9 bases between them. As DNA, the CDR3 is TGTGCCAGCAGCTTGGGGGTTCACTCCTATAATTCACCCCTCCACTTT. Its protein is CASSLGVHSYNSPLHF. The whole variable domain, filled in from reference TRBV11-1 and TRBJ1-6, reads EAEVAQSPRYKITEKSQAVAFWCDPISGHATLYWYRQILGQGPELLVQFQDESVVDDSQLPKDRFSAERLKGVDSTLKIQPAELGDSAMYLCASSLGVHSYNSPLHFGNGTRLTVT.

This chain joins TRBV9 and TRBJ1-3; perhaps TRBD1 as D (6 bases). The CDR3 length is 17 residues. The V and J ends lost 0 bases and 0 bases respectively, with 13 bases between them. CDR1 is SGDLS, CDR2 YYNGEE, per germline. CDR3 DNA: TGTGCCAGCAGCGTAGAGCCCGGGACAAACTCTGGAAACACCATATATTTT. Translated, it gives CASSVEPGTNSGNTIYF.

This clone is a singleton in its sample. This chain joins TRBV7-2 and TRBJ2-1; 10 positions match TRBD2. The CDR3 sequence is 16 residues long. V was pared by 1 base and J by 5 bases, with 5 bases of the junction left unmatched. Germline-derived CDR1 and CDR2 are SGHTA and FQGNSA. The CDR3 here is CASSLELAGRDNEQFF. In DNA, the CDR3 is TGTGCCAGCAGCTTAGAACTAGCGGGGAGAGACAATGAGCAGTTCTTC.

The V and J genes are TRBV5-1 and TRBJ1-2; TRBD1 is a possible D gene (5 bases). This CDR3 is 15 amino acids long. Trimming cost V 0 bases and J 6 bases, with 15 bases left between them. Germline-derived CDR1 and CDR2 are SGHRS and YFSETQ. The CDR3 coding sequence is TGCGCCAGCAGCTTGGGACAGCGCGACGGCCATGGCTACACCTTC. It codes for CASSLGQRDGHGYTF.

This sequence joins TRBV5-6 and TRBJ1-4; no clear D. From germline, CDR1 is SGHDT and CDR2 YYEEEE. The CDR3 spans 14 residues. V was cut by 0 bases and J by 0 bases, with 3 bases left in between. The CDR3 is CASSLAATNEKLFF. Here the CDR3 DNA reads TGTGCCAGCAGCTTGGCAGCAACTAATGAAAAACTGTTTTTT.